The 24 T cell receptor beta chains listed next were all sequenced from one sample in a study of naive and memory T cell subsets. Both TRBC1 and TRBC2 were covered by a beta constant-region primer of two equimolar oligonucleotides. Four rounds of PCR amplified the ligated cDNA using nested alpha and beta constant-region primers plus SP2. TCRdb re-analysed the UMI-ligation and nested PCR reads in MiXCR, keeping a single row per CDR3 protein. The table includes 95,000 to 150,000 distinct CDR3 sequences, 30% to 45% detected once. The source material was central memory CD4+ T cells from blood. These receptors were collected from a human donor in good health.

The chain links TRBV3-1 to TRBJ2-7; TRBD2 aligns across 15 bases. This CDR3 spans 19 amino acids. The V and J ends lost 1 base and 7 bases, in that order; junction bases with no gene match: 14. CDR1 LGHDT and CDR2 YNNKEL come from the germline V gene (reference sequence). The CDR3 region has the DNA TGTGCCAGCAGCCAAGGCCAGACCCACCGGACTAGCGGGAGGGGAGAGCAGTACTTC. As protein: CASSQGQTHRTSGRGEQYF.

This clonotype was observed a handful of times. This sequence joins TRBV7-7 and TRBJ2-2; no firm D call. CDR1 and CDR2 from the germline V gene are SSHAT and FNYEAQ (reference sequence). This CDR3 contains 14 residues. V lost 2 bases, J lost 6 bases, and 10 bases lay in between. CDR3 sequence (DNA): TGTGCCAGCAGCTTAATCCGGAATGCCGGGGAGCTGTTTTTT. It yields the protein CASSLIRNAGELFF.

In its sample, this clonotype was seen a few times. The chain carries TRBV3-1 and TRBJ1-2; D remains ambiguous. With 1 base removed from V and 1 base from J, the gap between germline ends came to 19 bases. Germline CDR1 reads LGHDT; CDR2 reads YNNKEL (reference sequence). This CDR3 is built from 18 residues. The CDR3 sequence: CASSQGARPDNFNYGYTF. In DNA form, the CDR3 reads TGTGCCAGCAGCCAAGGGGCCAGGCCCGATAACTTTAACTATGGCTACACCTTC. Together with reference TRBV3-1 and TRBJ1-2, the CDR3 gives the full variable domain: DTAVSQTPKYLVTQMGNDKSIKCEQNLGHDTMYWYKQDSKKFLKIMFSYNNKELIINETVPNRFSPKSPDKAHLNLHINSLELGDSAVYFCASSQGARPDNFNYGYTFGSGTRLTVV.

In this sample, this clonotype turned up a few times. The chain combines TRBV12-3 or TRBV12-4 with TRBJ1-2; 7 bases are a match to TRBD1. The CDR3 length is 14 residues. The J segment lost 3 bases and the V segment lost 8 bases, leaving 9 bases of the junction unmatched. The CDR3 DNA sequence: TGTGCCAGCCGATTGACAGGGTGGTACTATGGCTACACCTTC. This encodes CASRLTGWYYGYTF.

In this sample, this clonotype turned up a few times. The J gene is TRBJ1-2, the V gene TRBV27; perhaps TRBD1 as D (5 bases). The CDR3 extends over 15 amino acids. V was trimmed by 5 bases and J by 2 bases, leaving 15 bases between them. The germline CDR1 and CDR2 sequences are MNHEY and SMNVEV (reference sequence). The CDR3 loop reads CASSPQRTLNYGYTF. The DNA for the CDR3 is TGTGCCAGCAGTCCCCAACGGACACTGAACTATGGCTACACCTTC.

The table lists this clonotype with a few counts. The V gene is TRBV7-2, the J gene TRBJ1-3, with a weak D call TRBD1 (6 bases). Trimming cost V 5 bases and J 4 bases, with 21 bases left between them. The CDR3 runs to 17 residues. The germline V gene encodes CDR1 SGHTA and CDR2 FQGNSA. CDR3 region: CASSPPSVQGYGNTIYF. The CDR3 region has the DNA TGTGCCAGCAGCCCACCGAGTGTACAGGGCTACGGAAACACCATATATTTT.

The chain joins TRBV7-2 to TRBJ2-3, with 7 bases that match TRBD1. Germline loops: CDR1 SGHTA, CDR2 FQGNSA. Germline trimming cut 4 bases from V and 0 bases from J; bases unmatched to any gene: 4. The CDR3 is 15 amino acids. This CDR3 is CASSSRGSSTDTQYF. The CDR3 region has the DNA TGTGCCAGCAGCTCCAGGGGGTCAAGCACAGATACGCAGTATTTT.

This clonotype occurred a few times. The J gene is TRBJ2-1, the V gene TRBV24-1; D is uncertain. There are 16 residues in the CDR3. The V gene lost 2 bases and the J gene lost 0 bases, with 10 bases spanning the gap. The germline gives CDR1 KGHDR, CDR2 SFDVKD. CDR3 nucleotide sequence: TGTGCCACCAGTGATTCGGGCAGGAGCTCCTACAATGAGCAGTTCTTC. This codes for CATSDSGRSSYNEQFF.

This chain uses TRBV5-1 with TRBJ2-1; 9 nucleotides line up with TRBD2. The CDR3 extends over 18 amino acids. Germline V CDR1 and CDR2: SGHRS, YFSETQ. V shed 0 bases and J 7 bases; nucleotides not matched to a gene: 14. The DNA of the CDR3 is TGCGCCAGCAGCTTGGCGGAAATTGCGGGAGGGCCTGCAAATGAGCAGTTCTTC. Translated: CASSLAEIAGGPANEQFF.

The rearrangement uses TRBV2 and TRBJ1-5; no reliable D call. V was shortened by 5 bases and J by 8 bases, with 13 bases between the two germline ends. CDR1 is SNHLY and CDR2 is FYNNEI in the germline V gene. The CDR3 is 13 amino acids. CDR3 sequence (DNA): TGTGCCAGCAGTCCCGATAATGCGGAGCCCCAGCATTTT. Translating gives CASSPDNAEPQHF. Supplemented by reference TRBV2 and TRBJ1-5, the full variable domain reads EPEVTQTPSHQVTQMGQEVILRCVPISNHLYFYWYRQILGQKVEFLVSFYNNEISEKSEIFDDQFSVERPDGSNFTLKIRSTKLEDSAMYFCASSPDNAEPQHFGDGTRLSIL.

The chain recombines TRBV18 with TRBJ2-7; the D gene is possibly TRBD1 (5 bases). The ends were cut back, 0 bases at V and 3 bases at J, with 18 bases in the middle. The CDR3 covers 17 residues. The germline gives CDR1 KGHSH, CDR2 LQKENI. CDR3 sequence (DNA): TGTGCCAGCTCACCACCACCAGGGTCTCCTCTAGACTACGAGCAGTACTTC. As protein: CASSPPPGSPLDYEQYF.

The chain is built from TRBV12-3 or TRBV12-4 and TRBJ2-1; the D is unclear. V was pared by 1 base and J by 0 bases, with 1 base between. The CDR3 runs 13 residues. DNA of the CDR3: TGTGCCAGCAGTTTAGACTCCTACAATGAGCAGTTCTTC. It encodes CASSLDSYNEQFF.

This clonotype was observed a single time. V gene TRBV18 combines with J gene TRBJ1-1, with unresolved D. The length of the CDR3 is 19 residues. V lost 6 bases and J 0 bases, leaving 26 bases between the germline ends. From germline, CDR1 is KGHSH and CDR2 LQKENI. In DNA form, the CDR3 reads TGTGCCAGCTCCCCTACCGAAGACGCAACAACTCCCTTGAACACTGAAGCTTTCTTT. Encoded protein: CASSPTEDATTPLNTEAFF.

This clonotype was seen only a few times. This chain joins TRBV20-1 and TRBJ2-5; D may be TRBD1 or TRBD2 (5 bases each). V dropped 2 bases and J dropped 5 bases, with 9 bases sitting between them. The germline V gene has CDR1 DFQATT and CDR2 SNEGSKA (reference sequence). The length of the CDR3 is 12 residues. This chain's CDR3 is CSARPGAETQYF. CDR3 nucleotides: TGCAGTGCTAGACCCGGGGCGGAGACCCAGTACTTC.

This clonotype showed up just a few times. J is TRBJ2-3 and V is TRBV2; TRBD2 matches at 11 bases. J was trimmed by 4 bases and V by 5 bases; bases with no gene match: 2. The CDR3 totals 14 residues. Per the germline V gene, CDR1 is SNHLY and CDR2 is FYNNEI. The CDR3 nucleotides are TGTGCCAGCAGTAAGACTAGCGGGGCAGATACGCAGTATTTT. Residues: CASSKTSGADTQYF.

J is TRBJ2-1 and V is TRBV7-6; no clear D. The germline V gene encodes CDR1 SGHVS and CDR2 FNYEAQ. The CDR3 is 13 residues long. V was pared by 1 base and J by 5 bases, with 6 bases between. This chain's CDR3 is CASSLGSNNEQFF. The CDR3 coding sequence is TGTGCCAGCAGCTTAGGGTCGAACAATGAGCAGTTCTTC.

In DNA form, the CDR3 reads TGTGCCAGCAGTTTAGATAGGGGCGAGCAGTACTTC. Protein: CASSLDRGEQYF. This chain uses TRBV12-3 or TRBV12-4 with TRBJ2-7, with D perhaps TRBD1 (5 bases). The V end lost 1 base, the J end lost 6 bases, and 7 bases lay between the germline ends. This CDR3 is built from 12 residues.

This clonotype turned up a few times. J is TRBJ2-7 and V is TRBV20-1; the match to TRBD2 covers 7 bases. With 3 bases clipped from V and 0 bases from J, the junction kept 8 bases outside the gene matches. The CDR3 has 15 residues. Germline values: CDR1 DFQATT, CDR2 SNEGSKA (reference sequence). CDR3: CSASAPGGGSYEQYF. As DNA, the CDR3 is TGCAGTGCTAGCGCCCCGGGGGGAGGCTCCTACGAGCAGTACTTC.

This rearrangement joins TRBV11-2 to TRBJ2-1; the match to TRBD1 covers 8 bases. V was clipped by 5 bases and J by 7 bases; unmatched bases: 7. The CDR3 spans 14 residues. Germline CDR1 SGHAT, CDR2 FQNNGV. The DNA for the CDR3 is TGTGCCAGCAGCCCCCAGGGGGCTAATAATGAGCAGTTCTTC. Protein sequence: CASSPQGANNEQFF.

This clonotype was seen repeatedly, ten times or more. The V and J genes are TRBV28 and TRBJ2-7, with 8 bases matching TRBD1. The trim removed 6 bases at V and 2 bases at J, leaving 6 bases unmatched. The CDR3 is 14 residues long. Germline CDR1 reads MDHEN; CDR2 reads SYDVKM. As DNA, the CDR3 is TGTGCCAGCAGCCCGGACAGGGCCCCCTACGAGCAGTACTTC. It yields the protein CASSPDRAPYEQYF.

The chain employs TRBV7-9 and TRBJ1-1; D call uncertain. Germline values: CDR1 SEHNR, CDR2 FQNEAQ (reference sequence). This CDR3 region has 15 residues. V lost 5 bases to trimming and J lost 0 bases, with 13 bases between them. The CDR3 region has the DNA TGTGCCAGCAGCCCCCGGACGGGAATGAACACTGAAGCTTTCTTT. This translates into CASSPRTGMNTEAFF.

The chain carries TRBV5-1 and TRBJ2-1; D gene unclear. The CDR3 is made up of 15 amino acids. The germline V gene encodes CDR1 SGHRS and CDR2 YFSETQ. Trimming left V 2 bases short and J 7 bases short, with 16 bases between. The CDR3: CASSLVRIERNEQFF. The CDR3 nucleotides are TGCGCCAGCAGCTTAGTCAGGATCGAAAGGAATGAGCAGTTCTTC.

This chain connects TRBV10-3 to TRBJ2-2; D may be TRBD1 (6 bases). V gave up 3 bases and J gave up 3 bases, with 8 bases separating them. CDR1 ENHRY and CDR2 SYGVKD come from the germline V gene. The CDR3 sequence is 14 residues long. CDR3 DNA sequence: TGTGCCATCAGTGATGGGGGCGACACCGGGGAGCTGTTTTTT. This codes for CAISDGGDTGELFF.

This clonotype occurred many times. The chain combines TRBV11-2 with TRBJ2-1, with TRBD2 matching 10 bases. V dropped 5 bases and J dropped 4; count of bases not matched to a gene: 5. The CDR3 sequence is 15 residues long. Germline CDR1 is SGHAT and CDR2 is FQNNGV. CDR3 loop: CASSVSGRDYNEQFF. CDR3 bases: TGTGCCAGCAGCGTGAGCGGGAGGGATTACAATGAGCAGTTCTTC.